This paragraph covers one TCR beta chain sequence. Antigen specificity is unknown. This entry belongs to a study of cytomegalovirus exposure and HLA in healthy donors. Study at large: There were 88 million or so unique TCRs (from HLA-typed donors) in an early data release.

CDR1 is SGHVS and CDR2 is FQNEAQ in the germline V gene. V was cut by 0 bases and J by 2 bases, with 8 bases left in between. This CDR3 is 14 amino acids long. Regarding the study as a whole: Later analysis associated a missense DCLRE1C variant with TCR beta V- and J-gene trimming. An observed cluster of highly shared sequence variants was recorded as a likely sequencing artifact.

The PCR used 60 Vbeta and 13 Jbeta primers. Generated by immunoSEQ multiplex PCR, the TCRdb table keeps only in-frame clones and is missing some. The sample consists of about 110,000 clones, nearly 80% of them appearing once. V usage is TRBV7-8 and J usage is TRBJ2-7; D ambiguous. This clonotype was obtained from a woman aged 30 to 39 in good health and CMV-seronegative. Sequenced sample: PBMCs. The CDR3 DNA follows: TGTGCCAGCAGCTTAGCCGGTTTTGCCTACGAGCAGTACTTC. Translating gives CASSLAGFAYEQYF.